This is a list of T cell receptor beta chains from one sample in a study of blood T cell repertoires in COVID-19. The data were produced by immunoSEQ multiplex PCR, yet TCRdb's version contains in-frame clones alone and is incomplete. Of roughly 220,000 clones in the sample, 70% to 90% were seen once. Material: peripheral blood. The receptors were sampled from a man between 50 and 59 years old who had recovered from COVID-19. Both conserved end residues are part of each CDR3. Each record gives: J gene, D gene, V gene, CDR3 length, clone size, CDR3 protein, CDR3 DNA. The D gene is left open where the match is weak. The size entry is marked missing in some rows and otherwise reads once, few, many or a size class.

j_gene: TRBJ2-2; d_gene: NA; v_gene: TRBV5-1; len: 15; abundance: NA; CDR3aa: CASGQGLRPTGELFF; CDR3nt: TGCGCCAGCGGTCAGGGGTTACGGCCGACCGGGGAGCTGTTTTTT
j_gene: TRBJ2-1; d_gene: TRBD2; v_gene: TRBV19; len: 16; abundance: NA; CDR3aa: CASSIRGTSGRPEQFF; CDR3nt: TGTGCCAGTAGTATCCGCGGGACTAGCGGGAGACCTGAGCAGTTCTTC
j_gene: TRBJ1-1; d_gene: NA; v_gene: TRBV19; len: 14; abundance: once; CDR3aa: CASSSGTPNTEAFF; CDR3nt: TGTGCCAGCTCCTCCGGGACACCGAACACTGAAGCTTTCTTT
j_gene: TRBJ1-1; d_gene: NA; v_gene: TRBV7-9; len: 15; abundance: NA; CDR3aa: CASSLGREGDTEAFF; CDR3nt: TGTGCCAGCAGCTTAGGAAGGGAGGGAGACACTGAAGCTTTCTTT
j_gene: TRBJ2-7; d_gene: NA; v_gene: TRBV20-1; len: 11; abundance: NA; CDR3aa: CSAARLGEQYF; CDR3nt: TGCAGTGCTGCCAGGCTTGGCGAGCAGTACTTC
j_gene: TRBJ2-1; d_gene: TRBD2; v_gene: TRBV11-1; len: 16; abundance: NA; CDR3aa: CASRRYREGTYNEQFF; CDR3nt: TGTGCCAGCAGAAGGTACCGGGAGGGCACCTACAATGAGCAGTTCTTC
j_gene: TRBJ2-1; d_gene: TRBD2; v_gene: TRBV5-1; len: 16; abundance: NA; CDR3aa: CASSLGGGTVYNEQFF; CDR3nt: TGCGCCAGCAGCCTCGGGGGAGGGACTGTTTACAATGAGCAGTTCTTC
j_gene: TRBJ1-1; d_gene: NA; v_gene: TRBV5-1; len: 14; abundance: NA; CDR3aa: CASSRTTMNTEAFF; CDR3nt: TGCGCCAGCAGCCGGACTACGATGAACACTGAAGCTTTCTTT
j_gene: TRBJ1-5; d_gene: TRBD1; v_gene: TRBV28; len: 14; abundance: NA; CDR3aa: CASRGQAGGQPQHF; CDR3nt: TGTGCCAGCCGGGGACAGGCGGGCGGGCAGCCCCAGCATTTT
j_gene: TRBJ2-1; d_gene: NA; v_gene: TRBV7-2; len: 11; abundance: NA; CDR3aa: CASSRLGEQFF; CDR3nt: TGTGCCAGCAGCAGGCTAGGTGAGCAGTTCTTC
j_gene: TRBJ2-7; d_gene: TRBD2; v_gene: TRBV27; len: 16; abundance: NA; CDR3aa: CASSPPFAGGLREQYF; CDR3nt: TGTGCCAGCAGTCCTCCTTTTGCGGGAGGATTGCGCGAGCAGTACTTC
j_gene: TRBJ2-5; d_gene: TRBD1; v_gene: TRBV7-9; len: 16; abundance: once; CDR3aa: CASSPGDRGQQETQYF; CDR3nt: TGTGCCAGCAGCCCCGGGGACAGGGGGCAGCAAGAGACCCAGTACTTC
j_gene: TRBJ2-1; d_gene: TRBD1; v_gene: TRBV29-1; len: 15; abundance: NA; CDR3aa: CSVQDPGQAYNEQFF; CDR3nt: TGCAGCGTACAGGACCCGGGACAGGCCTACAATGAGCAGTTCTTC
j_gene: TRBJ2-1; d_gene: TRBD2; v_gene: TRBV19; len: 14; abundance: few; CDR3aa: CASTTSGTNNEQFF; CDR3nt: TGTGCCAGTACCACCAGCGGGACTAACAATGAGCAGTTCTTC
j_gene: TRBJ2-3; d_gene: TRBD2; v_gene: TRBV30; len: 15; abundance: NA; CDR3aa: CAWSRQAGGVNTQYF; CDR3nt: TGTGCCTGGAGTCGACAAGCGGGGGGGGTGAATACGCAGTATTTT
j_gene: TRBJ2-7; d_gene: TRBD2; v_gene: TRBV7-2; len: 16; abundance: NA; CDR3aa: CASSLGSGTPTYEQYF; CDR3nt: TGTGCCAGCAGCTTAGGGAGCGGGACGCCCACCTACGAGCAGTACTTC
j_gene: TRBJ2-2; d_gene: TRBD1; v_gene: TRBV7-6; len: 16; abundance: NA; CDR3aa: CASSLGRQGYTGELFF; CDR3nt: TGTGCCAGCAGCTTAGGTCGACAGGGGTACACCGGGGAGCTGTTTTTT
j_gene: TRBJ1-2; d_gene: TRBD1; v_gene: TRBV29-1; len: 13; abundance: NA; CDR3aa: CSSEGPTGGGYTF; CDR3nt: TGCAGCTCTGAGGGGCCCACAGGGGGAGGCTACACCTTC
j_gene: TRBJ1-1; d_gene: NA; v_gene: TRBV29-1; len: 13; abundance: NA; CDR3aa: CSVFAPVNTEAFF; CDR3nt: TGCAGCGTTTTTGCCCCGGTGAACACTGAAGCTTTCTTT
j_gene: TRBJ2-7; d_gene: TRBD1; v_gene: TRBV7-9; len: 16; abundance: NA; CDR3aa: CASSSVPGTGDYEQYF; CDR3nt: TGTGCCAGCAGCTCAGTCCCCGGGACAGGGGACTACGAGCAGTACTTC
j_gene: TRBJ2-2; d_gene: TRBD2; v_gene: TRBV10-1; len: 18; abundance: NA; CDR3aa: CASSGRLAGPANTGELFF; CDR3nt: TGCGCCAGCAGTGGGCGACTAGCGGGACCCGCGAACACCGGGGAGCTGTTTTTT
j_gene: TRBJ2-5; d_gene: TRBD2; v_gene: TRBV2; len: 15; abundance: NA; CDR3aa: CASTGLGRASETQYF; CDR3nt: TGTGCCAGCACCGGACTCGGGAGGGCCAGTGAGACCCAGTACTTC
j_gene: TRBJ2-1; d_gene: TRBD1; v_gene: TRBV4-1; len: 14; abundance: NA; CDR3aa: CASSQGTGASEQFF; CDR3nt: TGCGCCAGCAGCCAAGGGACAGGGGCCAGTGAGCAGTTCTTC
j_gene: TRBJ2-7; d_gene: TRBD2; v_gene: TRBV9; len: 14; abundance: NA; CDR3aa: CASSGGLGNYEQYF; CDR3nt: TGTGCCAGCAGCGGAGGACTAGGCAACTACGAGCAGTACTTC
j_gene: TRBJ2-1; d_gene: NA; v_gene: TRBV27; len: 16; abundance: NA; CDR3aa: CASSLRGGIGYNEQFF; CDR3nt: TGTGCCAGCAGTTTAAGGGGTGGGATAGGCTACAATGAGCAGTTCTTC
j_gene: TRBJ1-3; d_gene: NA; v_gene: TRBV28; len: 15; abundance: NA; CDR3aa: CASRTAGPSGNTIYF; CDR3nt: TGTGCCAGCAGGACTGCAGGGCCCTCTGGAAACACCATATATTTT
j_gene: TRBJ2-1; d_gene: TRBD2; v_gene: TRBV6-5; len: 14; abundance: few; CDR3aa: CASTWTSRSGEQFF; CDR3nt: TGTGCCAGCACCTGGACTAGCCGAAGCGGGGAGCAGTTCTTC
j_gene: TRBJ2-7; d_gene: TRBD1; v_gene: TRBV15; len: 15; abundance: NA; CDR3aa: CATSRARQGTYEQYF; CDR3nt: TGTGCCACCAGCAGAGCAAGACAGGGGACCTACGAGCAGTACTTC